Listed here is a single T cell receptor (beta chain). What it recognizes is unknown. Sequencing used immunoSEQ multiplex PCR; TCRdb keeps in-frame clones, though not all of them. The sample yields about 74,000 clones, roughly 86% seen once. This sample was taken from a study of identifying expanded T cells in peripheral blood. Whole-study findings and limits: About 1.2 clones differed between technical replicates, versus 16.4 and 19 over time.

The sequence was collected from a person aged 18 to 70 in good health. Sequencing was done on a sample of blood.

The CDR3 loop reads CASSSHYTGELFF. DNA for the CDR3: TGTGCCAGCAGCTCCCACTACACCGGGGAGCTGTTTTTT. J is TRBJ2-2 and V is TRBV7-2; D unresolved. The CDR3 extends over 13 amino acids. The V end was cut by 4 bases, the J end by 3 bases, with 6 bases between. Looked up from germline, CDR1 is SGHTA and CDR2 is FQGNSA.